This T cell receptor (beta chain) was identified during a study of identical twins. Study-wide results and limits: High-abundance cord blood beta clonotypes had fewer insertions; memory repertoires showed none.

This clonotype appeared a few times. Its antigen remains unknown. The CDR3 is 19 residues long. CDR1 is KGHDR and CDR2 is SFDVKD in the germline V gene. The trim removed 0 bases at V and 0 bases at J, leaving 7 bases unmatched. Template switching created a universal primer site, and the cDNA included unique molecular identifiers. TCRdb itself ran the 5' RACE reads through MiXCR, one entry per CDR3 protein. The sample has a few hundred thousand distinct CDR3 sequences; approximately 17% are singletons. The specimen was naive T cells sorted from blood. The TCR comes from a man aged 50 or older in good health. The chain is built from TRBV24-1 and TRBJ2-1; 10 positions agree with TRBD1. The CDR3 nucleotides read TGTGCCACCAGTGATTTGCCGGGACAGGGGCTCAGCTCCTACAATGAGCAGTTCTTC. It codes for CATSDLPGQGLSSYNEQFF.